Described below is a single TCR beta chain sequence and its context. This clonotype was observed many times. The target of this receptor is not known. It has no much larger one-base neighbor in the sample; base qualities were not kept. The data were obtained in a study of spatial heterogeneity in lung cancer (dated by TCRdb to 2018 to 2020). Context from the whole study: Beta-chain transcripts were consistently detected in greater numbers than alpha-chain transcripts, which likely reflects a higher abundance of beta-chain transcripts. TCR repertoire features were related to nonsynonymous mutation counts determined by whole-exome sequencing of tumor tissue. In the raw uncorrected reads, each unique combination of TCR and UMI appeared more than ten times on average. Both alpha and beta chains were TCR-sequenced in samples taken at surgery, namely 220 tumor regions, around 61 matched nontumor lung samples and a few dozen PBMC samples. In non-small cell lung cancer, the study made a quantitative comparison of TCR alpha and beta repertoires among multiple tumor regions, matched nontumor lung and blood.

In the paper's terms, the time point label means: sample taken at primary tumor resection. TCR sequencing used whole RNA extracted from tumor and nontumor lung tissue, or from cryopreserved PBMC samples, without cell sorting. The donors were 70 or so patients from the lung TRACERx cohort who had early-stage, untreated non-small cell lung cancer. A patient was chosen for TCR sequencing only when enough RNA was available from at least two tumor regions. Library creation used 5' RACE. The sequencer was a NextSeq 500. In the TCR library protocol, a unique molecular identifier was attached to each TCR cDNA molecule so that PCR and sequencing errors could be corrected. As for the authors' bioinformatics: TCR identification, UMI-based error correction and CDR3 extraction were performed with Decombinator tools. TCRs above a frequency of 2 per 1,000, corresponding to the top 1% of the tumor frequency distribution, were defined as expanded. Each repertoire was subsampled 100 times to 5,000 TCRs, after which Renyi diversity was computed with the R vegan package. CDR3 similarity networks were built from amino acid triplet string-kernel similarity, connecting CDR3s with pairwise similarity above 0.82. Using fastp trimming at Q25 and MiXCR clonotype assembly, TCRdb reanalyzed the public sequencing data and kept in-frame beta chains. Rows matching on CDR3 protein sequence are summarized as one entry with the most common DNA and genes. What appears here as the V and J calls and clone size reflects TCRdb's work, not the paper's. Across this sample there are around 63,000 distinct CDR3 sequences, with less than 10% seen only once. The top ten hold around 16% of the sample.

The investigation overall reported the following: Additional single-cell paired TCR alpha and beta sequencing was considered necessary to confirm, at a functional level, the hypothesis that regional TCRs recognize regional mutations. Ubiquitous expanded tumor TCRs were detected in blood more often at tumor resection than at routine follow-up.

The CDR3 contains 14 residues, cysteine and phenylalanine counted. Of the read, only the CDR3 DNA is kept; its 42 bases are in frame from base 1. Trimming costs V 1 base and J 8 bases, and their ends lie 14 bases apart. For CDR1 and CDR2, the germline V gene lists KGHSH and LQKENI. The sample was PBMCs, taken at surgery. The TCR was taken from a female donor with early-stage non-small cell lung cancer. The receptor chain draws on TRBV18 and TRBJ1-2, and possibly TRBD1, on 5 matching bases. Read as DNA, the sequence is TGTGCCAGCTCACCACGTCAGGGTTTCTTCGGCTACACCTTC. The resulting protein is CASSPRQGFFGYTF.